Presented here are 17 T cell receptor beta chains from one specimen sequenced in a study of blood T cell repertoires in COVID-19. The data were produced by immunoSEQ multiplex PCR, yet TCRdb's version contains in-frame clones alone and is incomplete. Here the sample spans about 100,000 clones, 91% being singletons. Specimen: peripheral blood. These receptors were taken from a man aged 50-59 years with acute or convalescent COVID-19.

The J gene is TRBJ1-1, the V gene TRBV20-1; 8 bases match TRBD1. Germline lookup yields CDR1 DFQATT and CDR2 SNEGSKA (reference sequence). This CDR3 has 15 amino acids. Trimming took 3 bases from V and 2 from J; bases not matched to a gene: 8. CDR3 sequence: CSASGQGAANTEAFF. DNA for the CDR3: TGCAGTGCTAGTGGACAGGGAGCGGCAAACACTGAAGCTTTCTTT.

This clone has just one count. J is TRBJ1-2 and V is TRBV30; D is ambiguous. The germline gives CDR1 GTSNPN, CDR2 SVGIG (reference sequence). The V gene lost 0 bases and the J gene lost 4 bases, with 15 bases spanning the gap. The CDR3 has 15 amino acids. CDR3 residues: CAWSVSRSLIYGYTF. Here the CDR3 DNA reads TGTGCCTGGAGTGTATCACGGAGCCTCATCTATGGCTACACCTTC.

A single count supports this clone. This rearrangement joins TRBV6-6 to TRBJ1-3; D gene ambiguous. The V end lost 6 bases, the J end lost 0 bases, and 15 bases lay between the germline ends. The CDR3 has 16 amino acids. CDR1 is MNHNY, CDR2 SVGAGI, per germline (reference sequence). In DNA, the CDR3 is TGTGCCAGCAGCGACACCTCGCCCTCCTCTGGAAACACCATATATTTT. This encodes CASSDTSPSSGNTIYF.

This chain uses TRBV6-1 with TRBJ1-2; D is perhaps TRBD1 (5 bases). The V gene's germline CDR1 is MNHNS and CDR2 SASEGT. This CDR3 is 14 amino acids long. V lost 6 bases to trimming and J lost 8 bases, with 19 bases between them. The CDR3 sequence is CASSHQGAVEGYTF. As DNA, the CDR3 is TGTGCCAGCAGCCATCAGGGCGCAGTGGAGGGCTACACCTTC.

This clone was picked up one time. The rearrangement joins TRBV28 to TRBJ1-5; 8 positions agree with TRBD1. Looked up from germline, CDR1 is MDHEN and CDR2 is SYDVKM. The ends lost 6 bases at V and 3 bases at J; junction bases unmatched: 16. The CDR3 is 18 amino acids. CDR3 nucleotides: TGTGCCAGCAGCTTAAACAAACCCCGGACAGGGCTCAATCAGCCCCAGCATTTT. Translating it yields CASSLNKPRTGLNQPQHF. Based on the CDR3 plus reference TRBV28 and TRBJ1-5, the full variable domain is DVKVTQSSRYLVKRTGEKVFLECVQDMDHENMFWYRQDPGLGLRLIYFSYDVKMKEKGDIPEGYSVSREKKERFSLILESASTNQTSMYLCASSLNKPRTGLNQPQHFGDGTRLSIL.

The V call is TRBV29-1, the J call TRBJ1-1, with no clear D. The ends were cut back, 4 bases at V and 1 base at J, with 10 bases in the middle. Germline V lookup: CDR1 SQVTM, CDR2 ANQGSEA. CDR3 size: 13 residues. The CDR3 coding sequence is TGCAGCGTTGTTCGGGTCAAGAACACTGAAGCTTTCTTT. This gives the protein CSVVRVKNTEAFF.

The rearrangement uses TRBV19 and TRBJ2-7, with 15 bases fitting TRBD2. With V trimmed by 9 bases and J by 5 bases, 8 bases remained unmatched. The CDR3 totals 15 residues. Germline loops: CDR1 LNHDA, CDR2 SQIVND (reference sequence). Here the CDR3 DNA reads TGTGCCAGCAAAAGGACTAGCGGGGGGGAGAACGAGCAGTACTTC. This translates into CASKRTSGGENEQYF. Drawing the rest from reference TRBV19 and TRBJ2-7, the complete variable domain is DGGITQSPKYLFRKEGQNVTLSCEQNLNHDAMYWYRQDPGQGLRLIYYSQIVNDFQKGDIAEGYSVSREKKESFPLTVTSAQKNPTAFYLCASKRTSGGENEQYFGPGTRLTVT.

J is TRBJ2-2 and V is TRBV11-2; 7 bases map to TRBD1. Germline loops: CDR1 SGHAT, CDR2 FQNNGV. The length of the CDR3 is 17 residues. V lost 5 bases to trimming and J lost 2 bases; unmatched junction nucleotides: 11. The CDR3 nucleotides read TGTGCCAGCAGCCAAGAGATGACAGGGAGAAACACCGGGGAGCTGTTTTTT. It yields the protein CASSQEMTGRNTGELFF.

The chain is built from TRBV3-1 (or the pseudogene TRBV3-2) and TRBJ1-3; 8 positions match TRBD1. V was pared by 3 bases and J by 4 bases, with 8 bases of the junction left unmatched. The germline gives CDR1 LGHDT, CDR2 YNNKEL (reference sequence). The CDR3 sequence is 16 residues long. CDR3 bases: TGTGCCAGCAGCCATCCCCAGGGGGCGCTGGGAAACACCATATATTTT. Translating gives CASSHPQGALGNTIYF.

The V and J genes are TRBV18 and TRBJ1-6, with 8 nucleotides matching TRBD1. V lost 6 bases, J lost 8 bases, and 6 bases stayed unmatched. This CDR3 region has 14 residues. CDR1 is KGHSH and CDR2 is LQKENI in the germline V gene. CDR3 coding DNA: TGTGCCAGCTCCCCAGGGACAGGTGATTCACCCCTCCACTTT. Its protein is CASSPGTGDSPLHF.

This clone was counted between two and nine times. This chain joins TRBV19 and TRBJ1-5; D remains unclear. Germline CDR1 is LNHDA and CDR2 is SQIVND (reference sequence). The V end lost 3 bases, the J end lost 6 bases, and 12 bases lay between the germline ends. The CDR3 is made up of 14 amino acids. The CDR3 sequence: CASSISDWSQPQHF. The CDR3 DNA reads as TGTGCCAGTAGTATTTCAGACTGGAGTCAGCCCCAGCATTTT. Complete variable domain (other parts from reference TRBV19 and TRBJ1-5): DGGITQSPKYLFRKEGQNVTLSCEQNLNHDAMYWYRQDPGQGLRLIYYSQIVNDFQKGDIAEGYSVSREKKESFPLTVTSAQKNPTAFYLCASSISDWSQPQHFGDGTRLSIL.

The chain carries TRBV15 and TRBJ2-5, with D maybe TRBD1 (5 bases). Germline values: CDR1 LNHNV, CDR2 YYDKDF (reference sequence). The V and J ends lost 5 bases and 5 bases respectively, with 12 bases between them. CDR3 size: 13 residues. The CDR3 spells CATSGHTAETQYF. DNA for the CDR3: TGTGCCACCAGCGGACACACAGCCGAGACCCAGTACTTC. The entire variable domain, with the rest obtained from reference TRBV15 and TRBJ2-5, is as follows: DAMVIQNPRYQVTQFGKPVTLSCSQTLNHNVMYWYQQKSSQAPKLLFHYYDKDFNNEADTPDNFQSRRPNTSFCFLDIRSPGLGDTAMYLCATSGHTAETQYFGPGTRLLVL.

V gene TRBV29-1 combines with J gene TRBJ2-7; D is undetermined. Per germline, CDR1 SQVTM and CDR2 ANQGSEA. This CDR3 spans 13 amino acids. The CDR3 protein is CSRGSSGSYEQYF. CDR3 in DNA: TGCAGTCGAGGATCCTCGGGCTCCTACGAGCAGTACTTC.

The chain recombines TRBV7-2 with TRBJ1-3, with 11 bases fitting TRBD1. V shed 0 bases and J 0 bases; nucleotides not matched to a gene: 1. The CDR3 is 17 amino acids. CDR1 and CDR2 (germline): SGHTA, FQGNSA. CDR3 residues: CASSLADRGLSGNTIYF. In DNA, the CDR3 is TGTGCCAGCAGCTTAGCGGACAGGGGGCTCTCTGGAAACACCATATATTTT.

The chain recombines TRBV5-1 with TRBJ2-3, with 8 bases aligning to TRBD1. The V gene's germline CDR1 is SGHRS and CDR2 YFSETQ. The CDR3 is made up of 16 amino acids. J gave up 3 bases and V 1 base, and 7 bases lay outside the gene matches. In DNA form, the CDR3 reads TGCGCCAGCAGCTTGAGCCAGGGGGCCAAGACAGATACGCAGTATTTT. This translates into CASSLSQGAKTDTQYF.

V gene TRBV2 combines with J gene TRBJ1-5; no clear D gene. The CDR3 is made up of 15 amino acids. With 4 bases removed from V and 3 bases from J, the gap between germline ends came to 13 bases. Germline CDR1 and CDR2: SNHLY and FYNNEI. The CDR3 nucleotides read TGTGCCAGCAGTGGAACTCGCTATCCCAATCAGCCCCAGCATTTT. It yields the protein CASSGTRYPNQPQHF.

The CDR3 region is CASSDIQGGTEAFF. CDR3 in DNA: TGTGCCAGCAGTGACATACAGGGGGGCACTGAAGCTTTCTTT. V is TRBV6-4 and J is TRBJ1-1, with 8 bases identical to TRBD1. Trimming removed 2 bases from V and 4 bases from J; junction bases left unmatched: 3. The germline V gene encodes CDR1 MRHNA and CDR2 SNTAGT. This CDR3 contains 14 residues.